This TCR beta chain was profiled in a study of blood T cell repertoires in COVID-19. Trimming took 2 bases from V and 5 from J; bases not matched to a gene: 9. Looked up from germline, CDR1 is KGHSH and CDR2 is LQKENI. The length of the CDR3 is 16 residues. Assay: immunoSEQ multiplex PCR; the TCRdb copy retains only in-frame clones and omits some. The data show about 160,000 clones, about nine tenths seen once. Sequencing was performed on peripheral blood. This clonotype was obtained from a man aged 25-45 years with COVID-19, enrolled during active disease. The V call is TRBV18, the J call TRBJ2-7; TRBD1 aligns across 10 bases. CDR3 nucleotides: TGTGCCAGCTCACCAAGGACAGGGGGTGGCTTTCACGAGCAGTACTTC. Protein product: CASSPRTGGGFHEQYF.